This T cell receptor beta chain stems from a study of Graves' ophthalmopathy and Graves' hyperthyroidism. For the study at large: Untreated patients at initial diagnosis provided peripheral blood. Study-level findings and limits: Among expanded thyroid clonotypes above 0.001 frequency, most also occurred in blood.

A word on this clonotype: Its specificity is not known.

Germline lookup yields CDR1 SGHTA and CDR2 FQGNSA. The V gene lost 5 bases and the J gene lost 6 bases, with 19 bases spanning the gap. The length of the CDR3 is 15 residues. Diagnosis relied on clinical symptoms, serum thyroxine, TRAb, thyroid ultrasound and orbital computed tomography. Beta-chain TCR CDR3 regions were amplified from RNA transcripts. First-round RT-PCR relied on HTBI primers, and a second-round multiplex PCR came next. TCRdb reprocessed the multiplex PCR reads with MiXCR, giving one entry per CDR3 protein. Of hundreds of thousands of distinct CDR3 sequences listed, roughly 20% were seen once; the top ten hold approximately 6.9%.

This clonotype originated in a woman between 18 and 29 years old with stable Graves' hyperthyroidism. Some clones in this sample may be carry-over from other donors' samples. Sequencing was performed on peripheral blood. The J gene is TRBJ2-5, the V gene TRBV7-2; D gene unclear. The CDR3: CASSLRWGSEQTQYF. Written as DNA, the CDR3 is TGTGCCAGCAGCCTACGGTGGGGTTCGGAACAGACCCAGTACTTC.